What follows are 21 T cell receptor beta chains derived from one specimen sequenced in a study of early stage breast cancer tumors. Produced via immunoSEQ multiplex PCR; TCRdb's table is partial and in-frame only. The data show some 30,000 clones, about four fifths seen once. Material for sequencing was blood. These receptors were taken from a person aged 50-59 years with breast cancer.

This chain joins TRBV5-6 and TRBJ1-6, with D uncertain. Germline CDR1 reads SGHDT; CDR2 reads YYEEEE. V lost 4 bases and J 0 bases, leaving 11 bases between the germline ends. The CDR3 contains 16 residues. The CDR3 region has the DNA TGTGCCAGCAGCGGTGGGTGGAGCTCCTATAATTCACCCCTCCACTTT. It codes for CASSGGWSSYNSPLHF.

This sequence joins TRBV30 and TRBJ1-4; no firm D call. The CDR3 covers 15 residues. Germline-derived CDR1 and CDR2 are GTSNPN and SVGIG (reference sequence). V lost 1 base, J lost 0 bases, and 9 bases lay in between. The chain's CDR3 is CAWSALLSTNEKLFF. CDR3 bases: TGTGCCTGGAGTGCCTTACTGTCAACTAATGAAAAACTGTTTTTT.

This chain links TRBV4-2 with TRBJ2-5; no clear D. CDR3 length: 14 amino acids. V lost 3 bases, J lost 7 bases, and 15 bases lay in between. The germline CDR1 and CDR2 sequences are LGHNA and YNFKEQ. The CDR3 DNA follows: TGTGCCAGCAGCCACAGTGATAATGAGGCGACCCAGTACTTC. Protein sequence: CASSHSDNEATQYF.

The rearrangement links TRBV27 to TRBJ1-1; D perhaps matches TRBD1 (6 bases). CDR1 and CDR2 (germline): MNHEY, SMNVEV (reference sequence). The CDR3 sequence is 14 residues long. Trimming pared 7 bases from V and 5 bases from J, leaving 17 bases between. The CDR3 DNA reads as TGTGCCAGCAACCTAGGGGGGGTAGGAACTGAAGCTTTCTTT. The encoded protein is CASNLGGVGTEAFF.

The chain employs TRBV5-1 and TRBJ1-3; D is unresolved. Trimming stripped 0 bases from V and 9 bases from J, with 19 bases between. CDR3 length equals 16 residues. CDR1 and CDR2 from the germline V gene are SGHRS and YFSETQ. The chain's CDR3 is CASSLASRTSGSTIYF. DNA of the CDR3: TGCGCCAGCAGCTTGGCCTCTCGTACGTCTGGCTCCACCATATATTTT. Supplemented by reference TRBV5-1 and TRBJ1-3, the full variable domain reads KAGVTQTPRYLIKTRGQQVTLSCSPISGHRSVSWYQQTPGQGLQFLFEYFSETQRNKGNFPGRFSGRQFSNSRSEMNVSTLELGDSALYLCASSLASRTSGSTIYFGEGSWLTVV.

The V and J genes are TRBV7-9 and TRBJ2-1; 11 nucleotides align to TRBD2. Germline-derived CDR1 and CDR2 are SEHNR and FQNEAQ (reference sequence). V shed 6 bases, J shed 2 bases, and the junction held 3 bases outside the gene matches. The CDR3 contains 15 residues. The CDR3 loop is CASSKTSGTYNEQFF. The DNA of the CDR3 is TGTGCCAGCAGTAAGACTAGCGGGACCTACAATGAGCAGTTCTTC.

The rearrangement joins TRBV5-5 to TRBJ2-7, with D maybe TRBD1 (5 bases). From germline, CDR1 is SGHKS and CDR2 YYEKEE (reference sequence). Trimming shortened V by 0 bases and J by 1 base, and 11 bases separated the two germline ends. This CDR3 is 15 amino acids long. The CDR3 loop is CASSLAQGRSYEQYF. DNA of the CDR3: TGTGCCAGCAGCTTGGCGCAGGGAAGGTCCTACGAGCAGTACTTC. The full variable domain, rest sourced from reference TRBV5-5 and TRBJ2-7, is DAGVTQSPTHLIKTRGQQVTLRCSPISGHKSVSWYQQVLGQGPQFIFQYYEKEERGRGNFPDRFSARQFPNYSSELNVNALLLGDSALYLCASSLAQGRSYEQYFGPGTRLTVT.

The rearrangement links TRBV28 to TRBJ2-7, with 8 bases fitting TRBD2. Germline assignment: CDR1 MDHEN and CDR2 SYDVKM. Trimming took 7 bases from V and 3 from J; bases not matched to a gene: 8. CDR3 size: 14 residues. CDR3: CASTYSAGGYEQYF. The DNA of the CDR3 is TGTGCCAGCACCTACTCGGCGGGGGGCTACGAGCAGTACTTC.

The V gene is TRBV7-3, the J gene TRBJ2-1; a weak D match, TRBD2 (5 bases). V was cut by 2 bases and J by 4 bases, with 12 bases left in between. Germline V gene data show CDR1 as SGHTA and CDR2 as FQGTGA. The CDR3 sequence is 15 residues long. Written as DNA, the CDR3 is TGTGCCAGCAGCTTAGGGCTAGCTAGTTACAATGAGCAGTTCTTC. Amino acid sequence: CASSLGLASYNEQFF.

The J gene is TRBJ2-2, the V gene TRBV5-1, with 9 bases fitting TRBD1. Germline lookup yields CDR1 SGHRS and CDR2 YFSETQ. V trimming: 8 bases; J trimming: 6 bases; junction bases outside the gene matches: 8. CDR3 size: 14 residues. The CDR3 loop is CASSSGQGPGELFF. CDR3 sequence (DNA): TGCGCCAGTTCCTCGGGACAGGGACCCGGGGAGCTGTTTTTT. The whole variable domain, remainder taken from reference TRBV5-1 and TRBJ2-2, is KAGVTQTPRYLIKTRGQQVTLSCSPISGHRSVSWYQQTPGQGLQFLFEYFSETQRNKGNFPGRFSGRQFSNSRSEMNVSTLELGDSALYLCASSSGQGPGELFFGEGSRLTVL.

This chain links TRBV7-9 with TRBJ2-7; tentatively, D is TRBD1 (7 bases). CDR1 SEHNR and CDR2 FQNEAQ come from the germline V gene (reference sequence). The CDR3 extends over 14 amino acids. V lost 1 base and J lost 6, with 13 bases in between. CDR3 in amino acids: CASSLVVQGGEQYF. CDR3 nucleotides: TGTGCCAGCAGCTTAGTGGTCCAGGGGGGCGAGCAGTACTTC.

The chain carries TRBV19 and TRBJ1-2; no reliable D call. From germline, CDR1 is LNHDA and CDR2 SQIVND (reference sequence). This CDR3 has 13 residues. Trimming shortened V by 7 bases and J by 7 bases, and 16 bases separated the two germline ends. The CDR3 spells CASTRGQPTGYTF. CDR3 nucleotides: TGTGCCAGTACCCGAGGGCAGCCGACTGGCTACACCTTC. Full variable domain (missing parts from reference TRBV19 and TRBJ1-2): DGGITQSPKYLFRKEGQNVTLSCEQNLNHDAMYWYRQDPGQGLRLIYYSQIVNDFQKGDIAEGYSVSREKKESFPLTVTSAQKNPTAFYLCASTRGQPTGYTFGSGTRLTVV.

The chain links TRBV19 to TRBJ2-1; a weak D match, TRBD1 (6 bases). The ends were cut back, 5 bases at V and 10 bases at J, with 18 bases in the middle. This CDR3 contains 14 residues. The germline gives CDR1 LNHDA, CDR2 SQIVND (reference sequence). CDR3 sequence (DNA): TGTGCCAGTAGTCTGACGGCACCGGGACAAGAGCAGTTCTTC. Encoded protein: CASSLTAPGQEQFF.

The chain carries TRBV30 and TRBJ1-5; 7 bases align to TRBD1. The J segment lost 0 bases and the V segment lost 1 base, leaving 3 bases of the junction unmatched. CDR3 length: 15 residues. CDR1 is GTSNPN, CDR2 SVGIG, per germline (reference sequence). The DNA for the CDR3 is TGTGCCTGGAGTGGACAGGGTTATAGCAATCAGCCCCAGCATTTT. Residues: CAWSGQGYSNQPQHF.

The rearrangement links TRBV28 to TRBJ2-3; maybe TRBD2 (6 bases). In germline, CDR1 is MDHEN, CDR2 SYDVKM. V was shortened by 10 bases and J by 7 bases, with 21 bases between the two germline ends. The CDR3 has 14 residues. The CDR3 region has the DNA TGTGCCACCGCCCCGGGACTCTTCATCTATACGCAGTATTTT. Amino acid sequence: CATAPGLFIYTQYF.

J is TRBJ2-7 and V is TRBV21-1; TRBD1 is the table's D call and was not checked against the DNA. TRBV21-1 is shown as a pseudogene. The CDR3 is 13 residues long. CDR3 protein: CARGQGKVDEQYF. The CDR3 DNA follows: TGTGCCAGGGGGCAGGGGAAAGTCGACGAGCAGTACTTC.

The chain employs TRBV18 and TRBJ1-5, with D perhaps matching TRBD1 (6 bases). Trimming pared 2 bases from V and 5 bases from J, leaving 16 bases between. CDR1 and CDR2 (germline): KGHSH, LQKENI. This CDR3 spans 16 amino acids. The CDR3 nucleotides read TGTGCCAGCTCACCATCCCGGACAGCGCTTCATCAGCCCCAGCATTTT. This sequence encodes CASSPSRTALHQPQHF.

The rearrangement joins TRBV2 to TRBJ2-2; D ambiguous. V lost 0 bases and J lost 5, with 4 bases in between. From germline, CDR1 is SNHLY and CDR2 FYNNEI. The CDR3 has 13 residues. The CDR3 DNA reads TGTGCCAGCAGTGAAGCAGAGACCGGGGAGCTGTTTTTT. This codes for CASSEAETGELFF.

This chain links TRBV13 with TRBJ1-1, with D tentatively TRBD1 (5 bases). The CDR3 extends over 14 amino acids. V was pared by 4 bases and J by 0 bases, with 9 bases between. Per the germline V gene, CDR1 is PRHDT and CDR2 is FYEKMQ (reference sequence). The CDR3 bases are TGTGCCAGCAGCTCAGGACACTTGAACACTGAAGCTTTCTTT. This translates into CASSSGHLNTEAFF.

V and J are TRBV13 and TRBJ2-1; 7 nucleotides align to TRBD2. Germline V gives CDR1 PRHDT, CDR2 FYEKMQ (reference sequence). CDR3 length equals 13 residues. J was trimmed by 9 bases and V by 5 bases; bases with no gene match: 7. CDR3 nucleotides: TGTGCCAGCAGCAGCAGACTAGCTAGTGAGCAGTTCTTC. This sequence encodes CASSSRLASEQFF.

This clone was found once. This chain joins TRBV29-1 and TRBJ2-7; D remains ambiguous. V shed 0 bases and J shed 2 bases, with 11 bases lying between them. CDR3 length equals 14 residues. Germline V lookup: CDR1 SQVTM, CDR2 ANQGSEA. CDR3 loop: CSVEDDVGAYEQYF. Here the CDR3 DNA reads TGCAGCGTTGAAGATGATGTTGGGGCCTACGAGCAGTACTTC.